One T cell receptor beta chain is described in this entry. This sample stems from a study of cytomegalovirus exposure and HLA in healthy donors. PCR involved 60 Vbeta and 13 Jbeta primers. Measured with immunoSEQ multiplex PCR; TCRdb has only the in-frame clones, and not every one. The data hold about 200,000 clones, with over 75% observed a single time. V gave up 5 bases and J gave up 4 bases; unmatched junction bases: 13. The CDR3 is 16 residues long. The V gene's germline CDR1 is MDHEN and CDR2 SYDVKM. Input material: PBMCs. V gene TRBV28 combines with J gene TRBJ1-2, with 7 bases aligning to TRBD1. This sequence originates from a woman younger than 45 in good health and CMV-seronegative. The chain's CDR3 is CASSPDRSTTIYGYTF. For the CDR3, the DNA is TGTGCCAGCAGTCCGGACAGGTCCACTACTATCTATGGCTACACCTTC.